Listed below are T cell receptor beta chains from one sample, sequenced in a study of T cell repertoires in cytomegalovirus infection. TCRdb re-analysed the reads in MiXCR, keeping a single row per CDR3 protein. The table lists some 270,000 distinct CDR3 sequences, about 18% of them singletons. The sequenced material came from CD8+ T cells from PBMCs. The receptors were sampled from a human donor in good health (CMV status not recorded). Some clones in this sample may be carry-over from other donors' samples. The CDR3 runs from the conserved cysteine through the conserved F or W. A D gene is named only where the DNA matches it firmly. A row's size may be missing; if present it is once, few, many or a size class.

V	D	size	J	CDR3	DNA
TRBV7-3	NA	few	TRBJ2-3	CASSPTGPGVDTQYF	TGTGCCAGCAGCCCAACGGGCCCCGGGGTAGATACGCAGTATTTT
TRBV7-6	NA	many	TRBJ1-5	CASSSRGPGGNQPQHF	TGTGCCAGCAGCAGCAGGGGCCCGGGGGGCAATCAGCCCCAGCATTTT
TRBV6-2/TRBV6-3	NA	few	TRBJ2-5	CASSPGGVQETQYF	TGTGCCAGCAGTCCCGGTGGGGTCCAAGAGACCCAGTACTTC
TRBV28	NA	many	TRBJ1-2	CASTPQGSGYTF	TGTGCCAGCACCCCACAGGGAAGTGGCTACACCTTC
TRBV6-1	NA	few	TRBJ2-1	CASSSLTSYNEQFF	TGTGCCAGCAGCTCTCTTACTAGCTACAATGAGCAGTTCTTC
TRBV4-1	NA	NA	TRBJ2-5	CASRGANEETQYF	TGCGCCAGCAGGGGGGCGAACGAAGAGACCCAGTACTTC
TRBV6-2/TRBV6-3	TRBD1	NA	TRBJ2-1	CASSYTLTEVRDSRFYNEQFF	TGTGCCAGCAGTTACACTTTGACCGAGGTCCGGGACAGTAGGTTCTACAATGAGCAGTTCTTC
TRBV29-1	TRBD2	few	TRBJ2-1	CSVDPGGSVNEQFF	TGCAGCGTTGATCCCGGGGGGTCTGTCAATGAGCAGTTCTTC
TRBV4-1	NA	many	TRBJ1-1	CASSQGVVNTEAFF	TGCGCCAGCAGCCAAGGGGTTGTGAACACTGAAGCTTTCTTT
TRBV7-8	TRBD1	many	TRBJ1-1	CASSVSGGFMNTEAFF	TGTGCCAGCAGCGTCTCAGGGGGGTTCATGAACACTGAAGCTTTCTTT
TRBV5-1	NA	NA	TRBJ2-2	CASSWFWGNDGGELFF	TGCGCCAGCAGCTGGTTTTGGGGTAACGACGGCGGGGAGCTGTTTTTT
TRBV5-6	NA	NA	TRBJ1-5	CASSFGGSSNQPQHF	TGTGCCAGCAGCTTTGGGGGCTCTAGCAATCAGCCCCAGCATTTT
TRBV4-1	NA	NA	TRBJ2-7	CASSQQGHPYEQYF	TGCGCCAGCAGCCAACAGGGGCACCCCTACGAGCAGTACTTC
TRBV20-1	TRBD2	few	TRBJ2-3	CSARSTSGVFTDTQYF	TGCAGTGCTCGTTCAACTAGCGGGGTTTTTACAGATACGCAGTATTTT